This paragraph reports one TCR beta chain. CDR3 size: 11 residues. The germline V gene encodes CDR1 SNHLY and CDR2 FYNNEI. V was clipped by 8 bases and J by 10 bases, with 14 bases between them. The sample comes from a study of human T cells and chemical hapten exposure. TCRdb itself ran the RACE reads through MiXCR, one entry per CDR3 protein. The table lists over 70,000 distinct CDR3 sequences, 7.5% to 9.5% of them singletons. Time point described: patch test 2, 6 weeks after DPC sensitization. The sample's treatment: therapeutic diphenylcyclopropenone sensitization with weekly scalp DPC. The chain couples TRBV2 to TRBJ1-1; tentative D call: TRBD1 (6 bases). The source was whole blood, collected in connection with sensitization to the hapten diphenylcyclopropenone (DPC). The clonotype comes from a woman in her forties or fifties with alopecia areata. Some clones in this sample may be carry-over from other donors' samples. The DNA for the CDR3 is TGTGCCAGCTTCGGAGGACAGTCAGCTTTCTTT. It translates to CASFGGQSAFF.